This record covers a single TCR beta chain. Its specificity is unknown. This sample was included in a study of shared clonotypes between healthy human individuals. This CDR3 is built from 11 residues. V gave up 6 bases and J gave up 11 bases; unmatched junction bases: 8. Germline-derived CDR1 and CDR2 are SQVTM and ANQGSEA. Original methodology: Junction-only immunoSEQ sequences carried no quality scores, so filtering differed. The table came from immunoSEQ multiplex PCR; TCRdb's copy has only in-frame clones and leaves some out. D and trimming come from the DNA, and the V and J calls and clone size come from that table. The table shows about 690,000 clones, with 90% occurring only once. General study points: A limitation of the genetic and exposure-history diversity represented arose from few donors. In contrast to clonotypes shared by all four donors, non-shared clonotypes had lower generation probabilities.

This chain connects TRBV29-1 to TRBJ1-1; the match to TRBD1 covers 8 bases. This TCR was sampled from a man aged 18 to 30 in good health. Some clones in this sample may be carry-over from other donors' samples. Sequencing used memory CD8+ T cells from PBMCs. Indicated subset: CD45RO+ cells pooled with CCR7-negative TemRA cells. The CDR3 DNA follows: TGCAGCGTCCTGACAGGGGTGGGGGCTTTCTTT. Residues: CSVLTGVGAFF.